These 6 T cell receptor beta chains share one sample of origin, sequenced in a study of regulatory T cells in long-lasting Graves disease. Time point: persistent/refractory GD, antithyroid drugs over 5 years with positive TRAb. Extracted PBMC RNA gave rise to the TCR library. CDR3-region Arm-PCR and iRepertoire HTBI primers produced the TCR beta libraries. Using its own MiXCR run on the multiplex PCR reads, TCRdb lists one record per CDR3 protein. The sample carries roughly 430,000 distinct CDR3 sequences, around a fifth recorded once. The material sequenced was peripheral blood mononuclear cells (PBMCs), taken when the disease was refractory, from a patient treated with antithyroid drugs. The receptors come from a female donor with Graves disease.

This clonotype was counted ten times or more. The chain employs TRBV20-1 and TRBJ2-7, with 7 bases fitting TRBD2. CDR1 and CDR2 (germline): DFQATT, SNEGSKA (reference sequence). CDR3 length: 11 amino acids. Losses at the gene ends were 5 bases for V and 6 bases for J; bases not matched to a gene: 4. CDR3 DNA sequence: TGCAGTGCTCATTTAGCGGGCGAGCAGTACTTC. Translating gives CSAHLAGEQYF.

This clonotype was found many times. The genes are TRBV7-9 and TRBJ1-6; possibly TRBD1 for D (6 bases). Germline V CDR1 and CDR2: SEHNR, FQNEAQ (reference sequence). The CDR3 contains 18 residues. Between the trimmed V and J ends, which lost 7 bases and 9 bases, there was a span of 28 bases. CDR3 DNA: TGTGCCAGCACCCAAGGGGGGAGGGAGAGGGCTTTACGTTCACCCCTCCACTTT. Translation gives CASTQGGRERALRSPLHF.

The sample holds many counts of this clonotype. The J gene is TRBJ2-5, the V gene TRBV2, with unresolved D. Between the trimmed V and J ends, which lost 2 bases and 5 bases, there was a span of 9 bases. CDR3 length equals 13 residues. CDR1 is SNHLY and CDR2 is FYNNEI in the germline V gene. Written as DNA, the CDR3 is TGTGCCAGCAGTGAACAAGGATGGGAGACCCAGTACTTC. This translates into CASSEQGWETQYF. The full variable domain, its missing parts supplied by reference TRBV2 and TRBJ2-5, is EPEVTQTPSHQVTQMGQEVILRCVPISNHLYFYWYRQILGQKVEFLVSFYNNEISEKSEIFDDQFSVERPDGSNFTLKIRSTKLEDSAMYFCASSEQGWETQYFGPGTRLLVL.

The rearrangement uses TRBV7-9 and TRBJ2-5; tentative D call: TRBD2 (5 bases). CDR1 and CDR2 from the germline V gene are SEHNR and FQNEAQ (reference sequence). V lost 6 bases to trimming and J lost 9 bases, with 11 bases between them. The CDR3 has 11 residues. This CDR3 is CASRTNGAQYF. CDR3 bases: TGTGCCAGCAGGACCAACGGGGCCCAGTACTTC.

This clonotype showed up many times. The J gene is TRBJ2-5, the V gene TRBV18, with 9 bases that match TRBD2. The CDR3 length is 15 residues. Germline assignment: CDR1 KGHSH and CDR2 LQKENI. V lost 4 bases and J lost 0; bases outside the gene matches: 3. The chain's CDR3 is CASSRLAGHQETQYF. In DNA form, the CDR3 reads TGTGCCAGCTCACGCCTAGCGGGACACCAAGAGACCCAGTACTTC.

This clonotype has ten or more counts. This chain links TRBV2 with TRBJ2-5; D is undetermined. Trimming took off 1 base at V and 0 bases at J, with 9 bases between the two ends. Germline CDR1 reads SNHLY; CDR2 reads FYNNEI. This CDR3 region has 15 residues. DNA for the CDR3: TGTGCCAGCAGTGAAGAGAAGACCTACCAAGAGACCCAGTACTTC. As protein: CASSEEKTYQETQYF.